This passage covers 25 T cell receptor beta chains from one sample sequenced in a study of vaccination effects on CD4 cells after COVID-19. The antigens of these receptors remain unknown. Assay used: immunoSEQ multiplex PCR; TCRdb lists only in-frame clones, some missing. The table lists about 64,000 clones, roughly 78% of them singletons. Antigen-specific CD4+ T cells were expanded with viral peptide pools in the ViraFEST assay before sequencing. Isolating CD4+ T cells followed around nine days of culture. Every participant took two doses of the BNT162b2 or mRNA-1273 vaccine. Sequencing used CD4+ T cells from PBMCs cultured with HCoV-OC43 spike peptides, obtained after COVID-19 vaccination. As for subset: HCoV-OC43 spike overlapping peptide pool stimulation. The receptors derive from a human donor who received a COVID-19 vaccine.

CDR3 protein: CASNILRGPFFPQGTEAFF. DNA for the CDR3: TGTGCCAGCAACATCCTCAGGGGTCCCTTTTTCCCTCAGGGCACTGAAGCTTTCTTT. V is TRBV28 and J is TRBJ1-1; D perhaps matches TRBD1 (6 bases). The germline V and J ends were trimmed by 7 bases and 4 bases, with 31 bases remaining between them. The CDR3 is made up of 19 amino acids. CDR1 and CDR2 (germline): MDHEN, SYDVKM.

This clone turned up a few times. This sequence joins TRBV7-9 and TRBJ1-2, with 7 nucleotides matching TRBD1. The CDR3 is 15 residues long. Germline V gene sequence: CDR1 SEHNR, CDR2 FQNEAQ (reference sequence). Trimming removed 3 bases from V and 8 bases from J; junction bases left unmatched: 12. CDR3 amino acids: CASSFALGTEEGYTF. CDR3 nucleotides: TGTGCCAGCAGCTTTGCACTAGGGACAGAGGAGGGCTACACCTTC.

The rearrangement joins TRBV6-5 to TRBJ2-2; possible D gene TRBD2, 6 bases. V was clipped by 6 bases and J by 3 bases, with 14 bases between them. Looked up from germline, CDR1 is MNHEY and CDR2 is SVGAGI. The CDR3 contains 15 residues. CDR3 sequence reads: CASSQPGGDTGELFF. Written as DNA, the CDR3 is TGTGCCAGCAGCCAACCTGGCGGGGACACCGGGGAGCTGTTTTTT.

V is TRBV10-1 and J is TRBJ2-1; TRBD2 might be the D (6 bases). The CDR3 sequence is 14 residues long. Deletions cut 5 bases from V and 9 bases from J, with 17 bases between. Germline lookup yields CDR1 WNHNN and CDR2 SYGVQD (reference sequence). Here the CDR3 reads CASSRDSPPGEQFF. The CDR3 DNA sequence: TGCGCCAGCAGTCGGGACTCCCCTCCGGGTGAGCAGTTCTTC.

In DNA form, the CDR3 reads TGCAGCGCTGGGACACAGGCCAACTATGGCTACACCTTC. This translates into CSAGTQANYGYTF. This sequence joins TRBV29-1 and TRBJ1-2, with D possibly TRBD1 on 6 matching bases. CDR1 and CDR2 from the germline V gene are SQVTM and ANQGSEA. The CDR3 runs 13 residues. Trimming removed 7 bases from V and 2 bases from J, with 14 bases in between.

A few counts support this clone. The chain joins TRBV4-1 to TRBJ1-5; D gene ambiguous. Germline values: CDR1 MGHRA, CDR2 YSYEKL. This CDR3 has 13 residues. Trimming removed 4 bases at V and 6 bases at J, with 10 bases between. CDR3 sequence (DNA): TGCGCCAGCAGCCTAGACGGTTTTCAGCCCCAGCATTTT. Translated: CASSLDGFQPQHF.

This chain connects TRBV6-6 to TRBJ2-2; D not certain. The CDR3 contains 12 residues. Germline CDR1 and CDR2: MNHNY and SVGAGI (reference sequence). V was clipped by 5 bases and J by 7 bases, with 8 bases between them. CDR3 in DNA: TGTGCCAGCAGTCTCGGCGTCGGGGAGCTGTTTTTT. The encoded protein is CASSLGVGELFF.

The CDR3 DNA follows: TGTGCCAGCAGTCTAGGATTCACCTACGAGCAGTACGTC. Its protein product is CASSLGFTYEQYV. The J gene is TRBJ2-7, the V gene TRBV6-5; D not resolved. The V end was cut by 5 bases, the J end by 2 bases, with 10 bases between. The germline V gene encodes CDR1 MNHEY and CDR2 SVGAGI. CDR3 size: 13 residues.

This rearrangement joins TRBV7-9 to TRBJ1-4, with TRBD1 identical over 8 bases. This CDR3 is built from 13 residues. From germline, CDR1 is SEHNR and CDR2 FQNEAQ (reference sequence). Trimming cost V 5 bases and J 7 bases; bases outside gene matches: 3. This CDR3 is CASSLGQGEKLFF. The CDR3 DNA reads as TGTGCCAGCAGCCTTGGACAGGGTGAAAAACTGTTTTTT.

The table lists this clone with a few counts. The chain links TRBV5-1 to TRBJ1-1; 10 nucleotides agree with TRBD1. This CDR3 is 16 amino acids long. Germline lookup yields CDR1 SGHRS and CDR2 YFSETQ. V gave up 2 bases and J gave up 7 bases; unmatched junction bases: 11. This CDR3 reads CASSFLTGGQGFEAFF. In DNA form, the CDR3 reads TGCGCCAGCAGCTTTTTGACCGGGGGACAGGGGTTTGAAGCTTTCTTT.

This chain connects TRBV4-1 to TRBJ1-5; possible D gene TRBD1, 5 bases. Germline V gene data show CDR1 as MGHRA and CDR2 as YSYEKL. V was shortened by 0 bases and J by 7 bases, with 16 bases between the two germline ends. CDR3 length: 16 residues. The CDR3 loop reads CASSQEIQGGWQPQHF. CDR3 DNA sequence: TGCGCCAGCAGCCAAGAGATTCAGGGTGGCTGGCAGCCCCAGCATTTT.

This rearrangement joins TRBV18 to TRBJ1-3; D remains ambiguous. In germline, CDR1 is KGHSH, CDR2 LQKENI. The CDR3 runs to 15 residues. V dropped 2 bases and J dropped 0 bases, with 8 bases sitting between them. CDR3 loop: CASSPGRLSGNTIYF. The CDR3 bases are TGTGCCAGCTCACCAGGGAGACTCTCTGGAAACACCATATATTTT.

This clone has more than one count but fewer than ten. The chain is built from TRBV7-9 and TRBJ2-5; unclear D gene. The CDR3 is made up of 12 amino acids. V was cut by 7 bases and J by 2 bases, with 8 bases left in between. The germline V gene encodes CDR1 SEHNR and CDR2 FQNEAQ (reference sequence). The CDR3 reads CASTRIQETQYF. In DNA, the CDR3 is TGTGCCAGCACCCGCATTCAAGAGACCCAGTACTTC.

In its sample, this clone was seen once. The genes are TRBV7-8 and TRBJ2-7, with 10 bases that match TRBD1. After removal of 5 bases from V and 7 bases from J, the junction contained 8 bases not matched to a gene. From germline, CDR1 is SGHVS and CDR2 FQNEAQ. There are 14 residues in the CDR3. The CDR3 coding sequence is TGTGCCAGCAGCCGACCTGGGACAGGGGAAGAGCAGTACGTC. Amino acids: CASSRPGTGEEQYV.

The rearrangement links TRBV15 to TRBJ2-3, with a tentative D call TRBD1 (6 bases). V was pared by 5 bases and J by 3 bases, with 9 bases between. The CDR3 has 13 amino acids. Germline V CDR1 and CDR2: LNHNV, YYDKDF (reference sequence). The CDR3 bases are TGTGCCACCAGCCGACAGGCGACAGATACGCAGTATTTT. Translated, it gives CATSRQATDTQYF. Full variable domain (missing parts from reference TRBV15 and TRBJ2-3): DAMVIQNPRYQVTQFGKPVTLSCSQTLNHNVMYWYQQKSSQAPKLLFHYYDKDFNNEADTPDNFQSRRPNTSFCFLDIRSPGLGDTAMYLCATSRQATDTQYFGPGTRLTVL.

In its sample, this clone was seen once. The V and J genes are TRBV6-6 and TRBJ1-4; D gene uncertain. Trimming left V 0 bases short and J 8 bases short, with 10 bases between. The germline V gene has CDR1 MNHNY and CDR2 SVGAGI (reference sequence). The CDR3 length is 14 residues. CDR3 in amino acids: CASSYSRDHEKLFF. CDR3 DNA sequence: TGTGCCAGCAGTTACTCGCGGGATCACGAAAAACTGTTTTTT.

The gene calls are TRBV6-6 and TRBJ1-1; D might be TRBD1 (5 bases). Germline-derived CDR1 and CDR2 are MNHNY and SVGAGI (reference sequence). Trimming cost V 2 bases and J 2 bases, with 9 bases left between them. The CDR3 contains 14 residues. CDR3 region: CASSYRGENTEAFF. The CDR3 coding sequence is TGTGCCAGCAGTTACAGGGGCGAAAACACTGAAGCTTTCTTT.

The rearrangement links TRBV9 to TRBJ2-5; TRBD2 aligns across 15 bases. The junction had 8 bases not matched to a gene; V was cut back by 3 bases and J by 2 bases. CDR3 size: 18 residues. The V gene's germline CDR1 is SGDLS and CDR2 YYNGEE. The CDR3 DNA reads as TGTGCCAGCAGCGCGGGGACTAGCGGGGGGCGGGGTCAAGAGACCCAGTACTTC. Amino acids: CASSAGTSGGRGQETQYF.

The rearrangement joins TRBV18 to TRBJ1-6, with TRBD1 matching over 8 bases. Germline CDR1 is KGHSH and CDR2 is LQKENI. The CDR3 is 17 amino acids. The V segment lost 6 bases and the J segment 2 bases; nucleotides outside the gene matches: 9. The CDR3 DNA is TGTGCCAGCTCCGATAAGGACAGGGCGACCTATAATTCACCCCTCCACTTT. Its protein product is CASSDKDRATYNSPLHF.

This chain uses TRBV28 with TRBJ1-2; 7 bases line up with TRBD1. Looked up from germline, CDR1 is MDHEN and CDR2 is SYDVKM. The CDR3 totals 18 residues. The V gene end was trimmed by 0 bases and the J gene end by 4 bases; junction bases not matched to a gene: 14. The chain's CDR3 is CASSLWVGQDERGYGYTF. The CDR3 nucleotides are TGTGCCAGCAGTTTATGGGTTGGACAGGACGAGCGGGGCTATGGCTACACCTTC.

This clone came up a few times. V usage is TRBV19 and J usage is TRBJ1-2; maybe TRBD1 (5 bases). There are 13 residues in the CDR3. V lost 5 bases to trimming and J lost 3 bases, with 10 bases between them. Germline V gene lookup returns CDR1 LNHDA and CDR2 SQIVND (reference sequence). The CDR3: CASSFREYYGYTF. CDR3 nucleotide sequence: TGTGCCAGTAGTTTCAGGGAGTACTATGGCTACACCTTC.

The chain is built from TRBV11-1 and TRBJ1-2, with D tentatively TRBD1 (5 bases). The V and J ends lost 5 bases and 3 bases respectively, with 13 bases between them. CDR1 SGHAT and CDR2 FQDESV come from the germline V gene (reference sequence). This CDR3 spans 14 amino acids. CDR3 in DNA: TGTGCCAGCAGCGCGGGACGACCCGACTATGGCTACACCTTC. This encodes CASSAGRPDYGYTF.

CDR3: CASSSTTGNYGYGYTF. The DNA of the CDR3 is TGTGCCAGCAGTTCAACAACAGGGAATTACGGATATGGCTACACCTTC. The V and J genes are TRBV28 and TRBJ1-2; weak D call: TRBD1 (6 bases). Trimming left V 4 bases short and J 5 bases short, with 20 bases between. This CDR3 region has 16 residues. The germline V gene encodes CDR1 MDHEN and CDR2 SYDVKM.

The rearrangement links TRBV24-1 to TRBJ1-2; 8 nucleotides align to TRBD1. Germline-derived CDR1 and CDR2 are KGHDR and SFDVKD. J gave up 3 bases and V 8 bases, and 4 bases lay outside the gene matches. This CDR3 comprises 13 residues. The CDR3: CATKGQGHYGYTF. Here the CDR3 DNA reads TGTGCCACCAAAGGACAGGGTCACTATGGCTACACCTTC.

V usage is TRBV30 and J usage is TRBJ1-5; D unresolved. This CDR3 region has 14 residues. Trimming pared 1 base from V and 6 bases from J, leaving 13 bases between. CDR1 and CDR2 (germline): GTSNPN, SVGIG (reference sequence). CDR3 sequence: CAWSDPRGFQPQHF. The CDR3 nucleotides read TGTGCCTGGAGTGATCCTCGGGGTTTTCAGCCCCAGCATTTT.